These 14 T cell receptor beta chains were sequenced from one sample in a study of PD-L1 blockade in urothelial cancer. TCRdb keeps only in-frame clones here, not all; method: immunoSEQ multiplex PCR. The sample lists tens of thousands of clones, approximately 91% occurring once. Sequences were derived from PBMCs, sampled around atezolizumab (anti-PD-L1) treatment. Every receptor here comes from a man between 60 and 70 years old with urothelial cancer.

V and J are TRBV5-1 and TRBJ1-5; TRBD1 aligns across 9 bases. V gave up 0 bases and J gave up 7 bases; unmatched junction bases: 5. The CDR3 contains 15 residues. Per germline, CDR1 SGHRS and CDR2 YFSETQ. The CDR3 DNA sequence: TGCGCCAGCAGCTTGGAAGGGACAGGGCTACAGCCCCAGCATTTT. It codes for CASSLEGTGLQPQHF.

A few counts support this clone. This chain links TRBV4-3 with TRBJ2-7; no reliable D call. CDR3 length: 13 amino acids. CDR1 is LGHNA and CDR2 is YSLEER in the germline V gene. Trimming took off 0 bases at V and 3 bases at J, with 6 bases between the two ends. The chain's CDR3 is CASSQDENYEQYF. The CDR3 DNA follows: TGCGCCAGCAGCCAAGATGAGAACTACGAGCAGTACTTC.

V gene TRBV7-9 combines with J gene TRBJ2-3; D might be TRBD1 (6 bases). Per germline, CDR1 SEHNR and CDR2 FQNEAQ (reference sequence). With 6 bases removed from V and 1 base from J, the gap between germline ends came to 14 bases. The CDR3 covers 15 residues. This CDR3 reads CASSLQGPRTDTQYF. In nucleotides, the CDR3 is TGTGCCAGCAGTCTCCAGGGGCCTCGCACAGATACGCAGTATTTT.

The chain has TRBV28 and TRBJ2-7, with TRBD1 identical over 12 bases. Germline V gives CDR1 MDHEN, CDR2 SYDVKM. V was clipped by 4 bases and J by 4 bases; unmatched bases: 2. The CDR3 contains 14 residues. The CDR3 sequence is CASSSGQGAYEQYF. CDR3 sequence (DNA): TGTGCCAGCAGTTCGGGACAGGGGGCGTACGAGCAGTACTTC.

The CDR3 DNA follows: TGTGCCAGCAGTTTAGGTGGGCTAAGCGGGCACCAAGCGTTCTTC. Translating gives CASSLGGLSGHQAFF. V gene TRBV28 combines with J gene TRBJ2-1; D is perhaps TRBD2 (6 bases). Trimming cost V 2 bases and J 15 bases, with 23 bases left between them. The CDR3 extends over 15 amino acids. The germline gives CDR1 MDHEN, CDR2 SYDVKM.

V and J are TRBV7-3 and TRBJ2-1, with 14 bases that match TRBD2. The junction had 5 bases not matched to a gene; V was cut back by 4 bases and J by 9 bases. Germline V gene lookup returns CDR1 SGHTA and CDR2 FQGTGA. This CDR3 contains 15 residues. The DNA for the CDR3 is TGTGCCAGCAGCTCGACTAGCGGGGGGGTGGGTGAGCAGTTCTTC. Translated, it gives CASSSTSGGVGEQFF. Full variable domain (rest looked up from reference TRBV7-3 and TRBJ2-1): GAGVSQTPSNKVTEKGKYVELRCDPISGHTALYWYRQSLGQGPEFLIYFQGTGAADDSGLPNDRFFAVRPEGSVSTLKIQRTERGDSAVYLCASSSTSGGVGEQFFGPGTRLTVL.

The gene calls are TRBV9 and TRBJ1-3; no firm D call. Trimming pared 2 bases from V and 4 bases from J, leaving 10 bases between. This CDR3 region has 14 residues. Germline V CDR1 and CDR2: SGDLS, YYNGEE. The CDR3 is CASSVTSEGNTIYF. The CDR3 coding sequence is TGTGCCAGCAGCGTGACATCTGAAGGAAACACCATATATTTT.

This chain joins TRBV7-2 and TRBJ2-2; D gene ambiguous. Trimming left V 5 bases short and J 7 bases short, with 11 bases between. Per the germline V gene, CDR1 is SGHTA and CDR2 is FQGNSA. The CDR3 length is 13 residues. The CDR3: CASSPGEFGELFF. The DNA of the CDR3 is TGTGCCAGCAGCCCCGGAGAATTCGGGGAGCTGTTTTTT.

The chain employs TRBV15 and TRBJ2-1; D might be TRBD2 (6 bases). The CDR3 contains 14 residues. Trimming pared 6 bases from V and 7 bases from J, leaving 16 bases between. Germline CDR1 is LNHNV and CDR2 is YYDKDF (reference sequence). The CDR3 bases are TGTGCCACCAGTAAGGGAGGCCGGTGGAATGAGCAGTTCTTC. Its protein is CATSKGGRWNEQFF.

The rearrangement uses TRBV7-2 and TRBJ2-3; 9 bases align to TRBD1. Germline assignment: CDR1 SGHTA and CDR2 FQGNSA. There are 15 residues in the CDR3. V shed 3 bases, J shed 5 bases, and the junction held 6 bases outside the gene matches. The CDR3 DNA is TGTGCCAGCAGCTTCCAAACAGGGGGCAGAGATACGCAGTATTTT. It codes for CASSFQTGGRDTQYF. Looking up the rest from reference TRBV7-2 and TRBJ2-3 gives the full variable domain: GAGVSQSPSNKVTEKGKDVELRCDPISGHTALYWYRQSLGQGLEFLIYFQGNSAPDKSGLPSDRFSAERTGGSVSTLTIQRTQQEDSAVYLCASSFQTGGRDTQYFGPGTRLTVL.

CDR3 sequence: CASSSGPRQFF. In DNA, the CDR3 is TGTGCCAGCAGCTCAGGGCCCAGGCAGTTCTTC. The chain employs TRBV11-2 and TRBJ2-1; TRBD1 might be the D (5 bases). There are 11 residues in the CDR3. CDR1 is SGHAT and CDR2 is FQNNGV in the germline V gene. Trimming cost V 4 bases and J 12 bases, with 10 bases left between them.

V is TRBV6-5 and J is TRBJ2-7; 10 bases match TRBD1. The germline V gene encodes CDR1 MNHEY and CDR2 SVGAGI. J lost 2 bases, V lost 8 bases, and 6 bases had no gene match. This CDR3 comprises 14 residues. CDR3 sequence reads: CASQTGTGAYEQYF. Written as DNA, the CDR3 is TGTGCCAGCCAAACGGGGACAGGGGCCTACGAGCAGTACTTC.

The chain joins TRBV5-4 to TRBJ1-6; maybe TRBD1 (6 bases). The V end lost 0 bases, the J end lost 10 bases, and 11 bases lay between the germline ends. The CDR3 spans 14 residues. In germline, CDR1 is SGHNT, CDR2 YYREEE (reference sequence). The CDR3 loop reads CASSLVLGGSPLHF. The CDR3 region has the DNA TGTGCCAGCAGCTTGGTCCTAGGGGGATCACCCCTCCACTTT.

The chain has TRBV5-1 and TRBJ2-7; TRBD1 is a possible D gene (6 bases). This CDR3 has 13 residues. The V and J ends lost 8 bases and 2 bases respectively, with 14 bases between them. Germline values: CDR1 SGHRS, CDR2 YFSETQ. DNA for the CDR3: TGCGCCAGTTCAGACAGGAAAACCTACGAGCAGTACTTC. This sequence encodes CASSDRKTYEQYF.